This TCR beta chain came from a study of monozygotic twins with inflammatory bowel disease. Germline CDR1 is SGHVS and CDR2 is FNYEAQ. CDR3 length: 15 amino acids. TCRdb re-called the 5' RACE reads and gives one entry per CDR3 protein, without DNA. The ten top clones account for 2.4%, within a sample of about 450,000 distinct CDR3 sequences. Sequencing was performed on blood. The chain joins TRBV7-6 to TRBJ2-3; the TRBD1 assignment by TCRdb is unverifiable without DNA. The receptor comes from a human donor with ulcerative colitis or Crohn's disease, or a healthy co-twin of an affected twin (not recorded which). CDR3: CASSLIGRVTDTQYF.